This T cell receptor (beta chain) was observed in a study of OX40 agonist ivuxolimab in advanced cancers. Overall study: Participants averaged approximately 61 years of age (range roughly 23 to 80) and were 82.7% male.

CDR1 ENHRY and CDR2 SYGVKD come from the germline V gene. This CDR3 is 13 amino acids long. The germline V and J ends were trimmed by 6 bases and 3 bases, with 8 bases remaining between them. TCRdb's table, derived via immunoSEQ multiplex PCR, lists solely in-frame clones and lacks some. The sample includes over 75,000 clones, around nine tenths of them seen just once. The clonotype originates from an adult with an advanced solid tumor such as melanoma, head and neck, liver or kidney cancer. Sequenced material: CD4+ or CD8+ T cells sorted from blood, taken in a trial of the OX40 agonist ivuxolimab. This chain joins TRBV10-3 and TRBJ1-4; D is possibly TRBD1 (6 bases). Written as DNA, the CDR3 is TGTGCCATCAGACAGGGTCCTAATGAAAAACTGTTTTTT. Translated, it gives CAIRQGPNEKLFF.